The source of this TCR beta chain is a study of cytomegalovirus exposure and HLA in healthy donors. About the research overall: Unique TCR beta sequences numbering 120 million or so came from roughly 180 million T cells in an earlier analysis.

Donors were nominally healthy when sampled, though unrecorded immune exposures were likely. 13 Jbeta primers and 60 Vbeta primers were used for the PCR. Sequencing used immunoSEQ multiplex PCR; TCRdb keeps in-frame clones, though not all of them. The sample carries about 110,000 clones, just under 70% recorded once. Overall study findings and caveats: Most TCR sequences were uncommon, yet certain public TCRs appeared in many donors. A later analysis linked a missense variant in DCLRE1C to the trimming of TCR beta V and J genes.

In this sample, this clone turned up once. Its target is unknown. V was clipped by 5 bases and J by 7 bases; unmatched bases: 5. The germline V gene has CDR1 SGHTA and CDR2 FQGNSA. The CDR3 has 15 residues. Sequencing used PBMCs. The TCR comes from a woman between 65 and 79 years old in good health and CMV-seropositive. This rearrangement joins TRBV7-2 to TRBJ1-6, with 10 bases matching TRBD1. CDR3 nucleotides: TGTGCCAGCAGCCCGCGGACAGGGGGGAATTCACCCCTCCACTTT. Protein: CASSPRTGGNSPLHF.